This entry lists 24 T cell receptor beta chains sequenced from one sample in a study of cytomegalovirus exposure and HLA in healthy donors. TCRdb keeps only in-frame clones here, not all; method: immunoSEQ multiplex PCR. The sample shows about 66,000 clones, around 97% of them seen only once. Sequenced sample: PBMCs. Every receptor here comes from a woman aged 18-35 years in good health and CMV-seropositive.

CDR3 nucleotide sequence: TGTGCCAGCACCCCAACAGGGGGAAACACTGAAGCTTTCTTT. Its translation is CASTPTGGNTEAFF. The chain has TRBV6-5 and TRBJ1-1; 8 bases agree with TRBD1. Trimming removed 7 bases from V and 2 bases from J; junction bases left unmatched: 6. Germline-derived CDR1 and CDR2 are MNHEY and SVGAGI. CDR3 length: 14 amino acids.

The gene calls are TRBV6-6 and TRBJ2-5; 10 bases agree with TRBD2. There are 16 residues in the CDR3. Trimming at V came to 5 bases and at J to 2 bases, leaving 8 bases not matched to a gene. The germline V gene encodes CDR1 MNHNY and CDR2 SVGAGI (reference sequence). CDR3 in DNA: TGTGCCAGCAGTCCCGGGACTAGCGCGAGACAAGAGACCCAGTACTTC. Protein product: CASSPGTSARQETQYF.

The genes are TRBV9 and TRBJ2-3; D not resolved. The ends were cut back, 4 bases at V and 0 bases at J, with 9 bases in the middle. Germline assignment: CDR1 SGDLS and CDR2 YYNGEE. The length of the CDR3 is 14 residues. The DNA for the CDR3 is TGTGCCAGCAGCCCCCCCTACAGCACAGATACGCAGTATTTT. Residues: CASSPPYSTDTQYF.

CDR3 protein: CASSLTSLVRGSALAQHF. Here the CDR3 DNA reads TGTGCCAGCAGCTTAACGTCTTTGGTCAGGGGGTCTGCTCTGGCCCAGCATTTT. The V gene is TRBV7-2, the J gene TRBJ1-5; 7 bases fit TRBD1. With V trimmed by 2 bases and J by 11 bases, 21 bases remained unmatched. CDR1 SGHTA and CDR2 FQGNSA come from the germline V gene. The CDR3 is 18 amino acids.

The rearrangement joins TRBV6-5 to TRBJ2-7; D is possibly TRBD1 (6 bases). Trimming took 6 bases from V and 1 from J, leaving 13 bases between them. CDR1 and CDR2 from the germline V gene are MNHEY and SVGAGI. This CDR3 has 14 residues. CDR3 DNA sequence: TGTGCCAGCAGACTTAGGACAGAATCCTACGAGCAGTACTTC. It is translated as CASRLRTESYEQYF.

This sequence joins TRBV27 and TRBJ2-1, with 7 bases aligning to TRBD2. V was clipped by 3 bases and J by 5 bases; unmatched bases: 1. Germline V gene lookup returns CDR1 MNHEY and CDR2 SMNVEV (reference sequence). The CDR3 length is 13 residues. The CDR3 nucleotides are TGTGCCAGCAGTTTTGCGGGGGACAATGAGCAGTTCTTC. Translating it yields CASSFAGDNEQFF.

The V and J genes are TRBV5-1 and TRBJ2-2; D is unclear. There are 15 residues in the CDR3. Trimming shortened V by 2 bases and J by 3 bases, and 11 bases separated the two germline ends. The germline CDR1 and CDR2 sequences are SGHRS and YFSETQ. This CDR3 is CASSFSQAYTGELFF. CDR3 DNA sequence: TGCGCCAGCAGCTTCTCGCAAGCGTACACCGGGGAGCTGTTTTTT. Variable domain in full (rest from reference TRBV5-1 and TRBJ2-2): KAGVTQTPRYLIKTRGQQVTLSCSPISGHRSVSWYQQTPGQGLQFLFEYFSETQRNKGNFPGRFSGRQFSNSRSEMNVSTLELGDSALYLCASSFSQAYTGELFFGEGSRLTVL.

The chain joins TRBV2 to TRBJ1-2; 10 nucleotides agree with TRBD1. This CDR3 is built from 14 residues. Germline CDR1 and CDR2: SNHLY and FYNNEI. V shed 6 bases and J 5 bases; nucleotides not matched to a gene: 6. This chain's CDR3 is CASSPPGQGYGYTF. Written as DNA, the CDR3 is TGTGCCAGCAGCCCGCCGGGACAGGGGTATGGCTACACCTTC.

The V call is TRBV28, the J call TRBJ1-2, with 9 bases aligning to TRBD1. Trimming at V came to 5 bases and at J to 4 bases, leaving 8 bases not matched to a gene. The CDR3 has 15 residues. Per the germline V gene, CDR1 is MDHEN and CDR2 is SYDVKM. CDR3 residues: CASSPPGQGFYGYTF. The DNA for the CDR3 is TGTGCCAGCAGTCCTCCGGGACAGGGATTCTATGGCTACACCTTC.

A note on this clone: The same CDR3 also results from other DNA sequences found in this sample. The gene calls are TRBV9 and TRBJ2-6, with D possibly matching TRBD2 (6 bases). This CDR3 region has 15 residues. Germline values: CDR1 SGDLS, CDR2 YYNGEE. Trimming took 0 bases from V and 4 from J, leaving 8 bases between them. The CDR3: CASSVAGAGANVLTF. The DNA of the CDR3 is TGTGCCAGCAGCGTAGCGGGAGCCGGGGCCAACGTCCTGACTTTC.

J is TRBJ2-5 and V is TRBV6-5; weak D call: TRBD2 (6 bases). The CDR3 consists of 14 residues. In germline, CDR1 is MNHEY, CDR2 SVGAGI. V lost 0 bases, J lost 7 bases, and 12 bases lay in between. The CDR3 bases are TGTGCCAGCAGTTACTCGCGGGGTCGGGGGACCCAGTACTTC. Translation: CASSYSRGRGTQYF.

This chain links TRBV28 with TRBJ2-1, with 9 positions matching TRBD2. CDR3 length equals 15 residues. With 3 bases clipped from V and 8 bases from J, the junction kept 8 bases outside the gene matches. The germline gives CDR1 MDHEN, CDR2 SYDVKM. The DNA for the CDR3 is TGTGCCAGCAGTTTGGGTGGCGGGAGGGCCTATGAGCAGTTCTTC. Translation: CASSLGGGRAYEQFF.

The chain has TRBV6-5 and TRBJ1-2; D gene unclear. V dropped 7 bases and J dropped 4 bases, with 10 bases sitting between them. The CDR3 length is 12 residues. The V gene's germline CDR1 is MNHEY and CDR2 SVGAGI. The CDR3 region is CASKRQPYGYTF. The DNA for the CDR3 is TGTGCCAGCAAGAGGCAGCCCTATGGCTACACCTTC.

The V call is TRBV27, the J call TRBJ1-1; D is unclear. Trimming took off 0 bases at V and 0 bases at J, with 5 bases between the two ends. Germline V gene sequence: CDR1 MNHEY, CDR2 SMNVEV (reference sequence). CDR3 length equals 14 residues. CDR3 coding DNA: TGTGCCAGCAGTTTATCCGGGGTGAACACTGAAGCTTTCTTT. Protein product: CASSLSGVNTEAFF.

The chain is built from TRBV9 and TRBJ2-7; D gene ambiguous. Trimming took off 4 bases at V and 0 bases at J, with 11 bases between the two ends. The CDR3 is 14 amino acids. Per the germline V gene, CDR1 is SGDLS and CDR2 is YYNGEE. In DNA form, the CDR3 reads TGTGCCAGCAGCTCCCATCTCAGCTCCTACGAGCAGTACTTC. Protein sequence: CASSSHLSSYEQYF.

The gene calls are TRBV18 and TRBJ2-1, with 10 bases lining up with TRBD2. This CDR3 contains 14 residues. V shed 3 bases, J shed 8 bases, and the junction held 4 bases outside the gene matches. The germline gives CDR1 KGHSH, CDR2 LQKENI. The CDR3 is CASSPSGRYDEQFF. DNA for the CDR3: TGTGCCAGCTCACCTAGCGGGAGGTATGATGAGCAGTTCTTC.

This chain links TRBV28 with TRBJ2-6; 11 nucleotides line up with TRBD2. The V gene's germline CDR1 is MDHEN and CDR2 SYDVKM. V lost 3 bases and J lost 0; bases outside the gene matches: 1. The CDR3 is made up of 17 amino acids. The DNA for the CDR3 is TGTGCCAGCAGTTTTAGCGGGAGGGTCTCTGGGGCCAACGTCCTGACTTTC. It specifies CASSFSGRVSGANVLTF.

The chain joins TRBV25-1 to TRBJ2-7; 9 nucleotides align to TRBD1. The germline V gene has CDR1 MGHDK and CDR2 SYGVNS. The ends lost 1 base at V and 2 bases at J; junction bases unmatched: 3. CDR3 length: 15 amino acids. In DNA form, the CDR3 reads TGTGCCAGCAGTGAATTTGGACAGGGGCCCTACGAGCAGTACTTC. This gives the protein CASSEFGQGPYEQYF.

The chain links TRBV14 to TRBJ2-1; 13 bases line up with TRBD2. Germline CDR1 is SGHDN and CDR2 is FVKESK. The V gene end was trimmed by 4 bases and the J gene end by 3 bases; junction bases not matched to a gene: 9. This CDR3 is built from 18 residues. This CDR3 reads CASSLWTSGSLSYNEQFF. The CDR3 region has the DNA TGTGCCAGCAGCCTATGGACTAGCGGGAGCCTGAGCTACAATGAGCAGTTCTTC.

This chain connects TRBV4-2 to TRBJ2-7; maybe TRBD2 (6 bases). V lost 4 bases and J lost 0, with 10 bases in between. The CDR3 spans 14 residues. In germline, CDR1 is LGHNA, CDR2 YNFKEQ. In DNA form, the CDR3 reads TGTGCCAGCAGCCCACCCGGGAGCTCCTACGAGCAGTACTTC. Translated, it gives CASSPPGSSYEQYF.

V usage is TRBV6-6 and J usage is TRBJ2-5, with 7 bases matching TRBD1. Germline trimming cut 6 bases from V and 3 bases from J; bases unmatched to any gene: 7. CDR3 length: 14 residues. Germline CDR1 reads MNHNY; CDR2 reads SVGAGI (reference sequence). The CDR3 bases are TGTGCCAGCAGGCCCACCGGGACAGAAGAGACCCAGTACTTC. This translates into CASRPTGTEETQYF.

The J gene is TRBJ2-7, the V gene TRBV4-1, with a weak D call TRBD2 (5 bases). Germline lookup yields CDR1 MGHRA and CDR2 YSYEKL. This CDR3 contains 14 residues. Trimming left V 1 base short and J 2 bases short, with 9 bases between. DNA of the CDR3: TGCGCCAGCAGCCAAGTAGCGACCCCCTACGAGCAGTACTTC. It yields the protein CASSQVATPYEQYF.

This chain uses TRBV5-1 with TRBJ2-2; D may be TRBD2 (6 bases). Germline loops: CDR1 SGHRS, CDR2 YFSETQ. Trimming cost V 3 bases and J 4 bases, with 22 bases left between them. The CDR3 is 18 residues long. CDR3 amino acids: CASSYPPEGTGSTGELFF. The CDR3 DNA is TGCGCCAGCAGCTACCCCCCGGAGGGTACGGGGAGCACCGGGGAGCTGTTTTTT.

The chain combines TRBV29-1 with TRBJ2-5; D possibly corresponds to TRBD1 (6 bases). The CDR3 runs 13 residues. Trimming took off 0 bases at V and 4 bases at J, with 9 bases between the two ends. The germline gives CDR1 SQVTM, CDR2 ANQGSEA. The chain's CDR3 is CSVEDPRGETQYF. Here the CDR3 DNA reads TGCAGCGTTGAAGATCCCAGGGGAGAGACCCAGTACTTC.